Listed below are T cell receptor beta chains from one sample, sequenced in a study of cytomegalovirus exposure and HLA in healthy donors. Only in-frame clones appear in the TCRdb table, and some are missing; sequencing was by immunoSEQ multiplex PCR. The table records about 200,000 clones, roughly 78% of them present only once. The specimen was PBMCs. The origin of the receptors is a woman in her 30s in good health and CMV-seropositive. Each CDR3 is given with its conserved first and last residue.

V gene,J gene,CDR3 protein
TRBV4-3,TRBJ2-1,CASSQDGGQGKQPTYNEQFF
TRBV10-2,TRBJ1-1,CASRIEPNTEAFF
TRBV6-5,TRBJ1-3,CASSLYSGNTIYF
TRBV29-1,TRBJ2-7,CSARAGIPYEQYF
TRBV7-9,TRBJ1-6,CASSFAGTANSPLHF
TRBV5-1,TRBJ2-7,CASSLPIAGEQYF
TRBV6-5,TRBJ2-7,CASSPRRGNEQYF
TRBV6-5,TRBJ2-5,CASSYWAGGPSETQYF
TRBV27,TRBJ2-7,CASSPGTSGFYEQYF
TRBV9,TRBJ1-3,CASSLGAGAAGNTIYF
TRBV9,TRBJ2-5,CASSVVPSGTETQYF
TRBV27,TRBJ2-7,CASRKMGQGAHEQYF
TRBV28,TRBJ2-7,CASSDIRVGYEQYF
TRBV5-1,TRBJ1-5,CASSLFTGSNQPQHF
TRBV4-3,TRBJ2-1,CASSQAGRGSDEQFF
TRBV10-3,TRBJ2-7,CAITTGNAWEQYF
TRBV6-5,TRBJ1-5,CASSSRLRGNQPQHF
TRBV13,TRBJ1-2,CASSTQANYGYTF
TRBV7-6,TRBJ2-5,CASSLDGGQETQYF
TRBV4-1,TRBJ2-7,CASSQSPPILDEQYF
TRBV5-1,TRBJ2-3,CASSLLPLTGGYADTQYF
TRBV2,TRBJ2-7,CASSAGLAGAYEQYF
TRBV4-2,TRBJ2-7,CASSQEDSYYEQYF
TRBV12-2,TRBJ2-1,CASRSSGGMYNEQFF
TRBV5-4,TRBJ2-3,CASSLKVGSSTDTQYF
TRBV4-2,TRBJ1-2,CASSQPGQGGGYTF
TRBV12-1,TRBJ1-5,CASSLAGFEQPQHF
TRBV6-5,TRBJ2-3,CASSYSEGTDTQYF
TRBV10-2,TRBJ2-1,CASSEPGGLRNEQFF
TRBV6-5,TRBJ1-2,CASRDSYWGYTF
TRBV4-3,TRBJ2-7,CASSQEQDRLTYEQYF
TRBV5-4,TRBJ2-7,CASSLITSGRHEQYF
TRBV19,TRBJ1-3,CASSISSGGFSGNTIYF
TRBV5-6,TRBJ1-2,CASSLAERGGDGYTF
TRBV18,TRBJ2-7,CASSPTGDGAYEQYF
TRBV6-5,TRBJ1-1,CASKIDREDTEAFF
TRBV9,TRBJ2-5,CASSVGGQETQYF
TRBV5-6,TRBJ1-1,CASSLGTPPEAFF
TRBV6-1,TRBJ1-1,CASSDQGTEAFF
TRBV5-4,TRBJ2-3,CASSPPRSGGAGFADTQYF